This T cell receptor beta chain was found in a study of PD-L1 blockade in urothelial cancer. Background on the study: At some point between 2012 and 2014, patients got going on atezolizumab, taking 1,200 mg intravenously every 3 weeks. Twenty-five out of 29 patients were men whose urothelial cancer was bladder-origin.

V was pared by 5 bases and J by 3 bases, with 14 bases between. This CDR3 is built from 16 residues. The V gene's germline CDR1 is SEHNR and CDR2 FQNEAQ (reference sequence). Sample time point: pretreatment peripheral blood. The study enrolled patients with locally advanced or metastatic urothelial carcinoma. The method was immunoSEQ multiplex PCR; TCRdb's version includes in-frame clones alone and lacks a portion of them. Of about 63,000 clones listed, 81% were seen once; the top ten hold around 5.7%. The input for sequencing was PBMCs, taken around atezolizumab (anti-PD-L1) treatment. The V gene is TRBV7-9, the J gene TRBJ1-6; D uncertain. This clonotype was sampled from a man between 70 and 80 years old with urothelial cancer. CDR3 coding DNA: TGTGCCAGCAGCGTCCAATCGGGATACTATAATTCACCCCTCCACTTT. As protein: CASSVQSGYYNSPLHF. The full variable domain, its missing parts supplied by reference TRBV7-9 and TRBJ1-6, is DTGVSQNPRHKITKRGQNVTFRCDPISEHNRLYWYRQTLGQGPEFLTYFQNEAQLEKSRLLSDRFSAERPKGSFSTLEIQRTEQGDSAMYLCASSVQSGYYNSPLHFGNGTRLTVT.